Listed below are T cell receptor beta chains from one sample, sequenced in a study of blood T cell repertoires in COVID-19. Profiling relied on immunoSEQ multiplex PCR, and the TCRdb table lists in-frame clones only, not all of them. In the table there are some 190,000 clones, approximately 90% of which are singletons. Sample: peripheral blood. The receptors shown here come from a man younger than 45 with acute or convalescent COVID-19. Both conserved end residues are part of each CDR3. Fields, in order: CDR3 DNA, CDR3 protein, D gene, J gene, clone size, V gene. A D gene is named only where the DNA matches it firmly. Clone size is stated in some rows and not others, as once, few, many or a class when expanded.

CDR3nt: TGTGCCAGCAGCTTAGTAAACAGCTATGGCTACACCTTC
CDR3aa: CASSLVNSYGYTF
d_gene: NA
j_gene: TRBJ1-2
abundance: NA
v_gene: TRBV7-8

CDR3nt: TGTGCCAGCAGCCGAGGACAGAGTAATAATCAGCCCCAGCATTTT
CDR3aa: CASSRGQSNNQPQHF
d_gene: NA
j_gene: TRBJ1-5
abundance: NA
v_gene: TRBV7-8

CDR3nt: TGTGCCAGCTCACCTACGGACAGTTTTTTTACTAGCAATCAGCCCCAGCATTTT
CDR3aa: CASSPTDSFFTSNQPQHF
d_gene: NA
j_gene: TRBJ1-5
abundance: NA
v_gene: TRBV18

CDR3nt: TGTGCCAGCAGGCGGACAGGGGATCAGCCCCAGCATTTT
CDR3aa: CASRRTGDQPQHF
d_gene: TRBD1
j_gene: TRBJ1-5
abundance: NA
v_gene: TRBV6-5

CDR3nt: TGCGCCAGCAGCTTGGCCTCGGGGGACTGGAATTACGAGCAGTACTTC
CDR3aa: CASSLASGDWNYEQYF
d_gene: NA
j_gene: TRBJ2-7
abundance: once
v_gene: TRBV5-1

CDR3nt: TGTGCCAACCGCCGACAGGGGGAGATTGAAGCTTTCTTT
CDR3aa: CANRRQGEIEAFF
d_gene: TRBD1
j_gene: TRBJ1-1
abundance: NA
v_gene: TRBV12-3/TRBV12-4

CDR3nt: TGTGCCAGCACTGAGCGCGGCTCCTACGAGCAGTACTTC
CDR3aa: CASTERGSYEQYF
d_gene: NA
j_gene: TRBJ2-7
abundance: NA
v_gene: TRBV27

CDR3nt: TGTGCCAGCTCACTGGGACAGGTTTATGGCTACACCTTC
CDR3aa: CASSLGQVYGYTF
d_gene: TRBD1
j_gene: TRBJ1-2
abundance: NA
v_gene: TRBV18

CDR3nt: TGTGCCAGCAGCCAAACTAGCGTCCGATCGGCAGATACGCAGTATTTT
CDR3aa: CASSQTSVRSADTQYF
d_gene: TRBD2
j_gene: TRBJ2-3
abundance: NA
v_gene: TRBV9

CDR3nt: TGCAGCGTTCGGAAAGGGGCCGGCTACACCTTC
CDR3aa: CSVRKGAGYTF
d_gene: NA
j_gene: TRBJ1-2
abundance: few
v_gene: TRBV29-1

CDR3nt: TGTGCCATCAGTGTACTCGAGCGGGAGTTCGGTGAGCAGTTCTTC
CDR3aa: CAISVLEREFGEQFF
d_gene: TRBD2
j_gene: TRBJ2-1
abundance: NA
v_gene: TRBV10-3

CDR3nt: TGTGCCAGCTCACCGCATCGTCAGGACGAGCAGTACTTC
CDR3aa: CASSPHRQDEQYF
d_gene: NA
j_gene: TRBJ2-7
abundance: once
v_gene: TRBV18

CDR3nt: TGTGCCAGCAGTCTTACTGGCGCTAGCTCTGGGGCCAACGTCCTGACTTTC
CDR3aa: CASSLTGASSGANVLTF
d_gene: NA
j_gene: TRBJ2-6
abundance: NA
v_gene: TRBV7-3

CDR3nt: TGTGCCAGCAGCAGACTAGCGGGGGGGCCTGGTGACGTGACCCAGTACTTC
CDR3aa: CASSRLAGGPGDVTQYF
d_gene: TRBD2
j_gene: TRBJ2-5
abundance: NA
v_gene: TRBV9

CDR3nt: TGTGCCAGCAGCTATACAGGGGGCAATCAGCCCCAGCATTTT
CDR3aa: CASSYTGGNQPQHF
d_gene: TRBD1
j_gene: TRBJ1-5
abundance: NA
v_gene: TRBV13

CDR3nt: TGCGCCAGCAGTCAAACGAGGACAGGGTCCTACGAGCAGTACTTC
CDR3aa: CASSQTRTGSYEQYF
d_gene: TRBD1
j_gene: TRBJ2-7
abundance: NA
v_gene: TRBV23-1

CDR3nt: TGTGCCAGCAGCACCCAAACAGGGACAGCTTTCTACGAGCAGTACTTC
CDR3aa: CASSTQTGTAFYEQYF
d_gene: TRBD1
j_gene: TRBJ2-7
abundance: NA
v_gene: TRBV7-3

CDR3nt: TGTGCCAGCAGCCAGTCGAACGGGGAGTACGAGCAGTACTTC
CDR3aa: CASSQSNGEYEQYF
d_gene: NA
j_gene: TRBJ2-7
abundance: once
v_gene: TRBV3-1/TRBV3-2

CDR3nt: TGTGCCAGCAGCGAACAACCCGGAGTAGCGAACACCGGGGAGCTGTTTTTT
CDR3aa: CASSEQPGVANTGELFF
d_gene: NA
j_gene: TRBJ2-2
abundance: NA
v_gene: TRBV5-5

CDR3nt: TGTGCCAGCAGTGAAAGGGGGTCAGAGTCGGATACGCAGTATTTT
CDR3aa: CASSERGSESDTQYF
d_gene: NA
j_gene: TRBJ2-3
abundance: NA
v_gene: TRBV6-1

CDR3nt: TGTGCCAGCAGCTTCTTCCTTCTGGGACAGCCGGATGGCTACACCTTC
CDR3aa: CASSFFLLGQPDGYTF
d_gene: TRBD1
j_gene: TRBJ1-2
abundance: NA
v_gene: TRBV7-8